This T cell receptor beta chain appears in the sequencing data of a study of blood T cell repertoires in COVID-19. Turning to the study itself: Samples representing acute and convalescent COVID-19 were sourced from the United States, Italy and Spain.

Measured with immunoSEQ multiplex PCR; TCRdb has only the in-frame clones, and not every one. The sample contains a few hundred thousand clones, about 86% of which appear only once. Germline lookup yields CDR1 PRHDT and CDR2 FYEKMQ (reference sequence). The CDR3 is made up of 18 amino acids. The V and J ends lost 11 bases and 7 bases, in that order; junction bases with no gene match: 23. Across 20 to 25 US areas, participants ranged in age from 18 to 89 years. Participants were placed into cohorts based on the clinical history they reported. The TCR originated in a woman aged 35 to 49 with acute COVID-19. The specimen sequenced was PBMCs or T cells enriched from blood (not recorded which). The rearrangement links TRBV13 to TRBJ2-3; 11 bases map to TRBD1. The CDR3 coding sequence is TGTGCCTCTGGGGACAGGGGGTTCTATAGCGACTTCGGTTATACGCAGTATTTT. This encodes CASGDRGFYSDFGYTQYF.